One sample yielded the 30 T cell receptor beta chains listed below, sequenced in a study of blood T cell repertoires in COVID-19. Only in-frame clones appear in the TCRdb table, and some are missing; sequencing was by immunoSEQ multiplex PCR. This sample yields 150,000 to 200,000 clones, of which around 82% are seen a single time; 6% belongs to the top ten. Specimen: PBMCs or T cells enriched from blood (not recorded which). These receptors were taken from a man aged 35 to 55 who had recovered from COVID-19.

The chain uses TRBV5-1 and TRBJ2-2; 10 bases are a match to TRBD2. The length of the CDR3 is 16 residues. After removal of 4 bases from V and 5 bases from J, the junction contained 8 bases not matched to a gene. CDR1 is SGHRS and CDR2 is YFSETQ in the germline V gene. CDR3 amino acids: CASSLTPGLATGELFF. CDR3 DNA: TGCGCCAGCAGCCTTACACCGGGACTAGCGACCGGGGAGCTGTTTTTT.

The chain combines TRBV2 with TRBJ2-2, with 8 bases that match TRBD1. V shed 6 bases, J shed 7 bases, and the junction held 7 bases outside the gene matches. The germline CDR1 and CDR2 sequences are SNHLY and FYNNEI. The CDR3 extends over 14 amino acids. CDR3 sequence (DNA): TGTGCCAGCAGGGCCCGGACAGGGATCGGGGAGCTGTTTTTT. Encoded protein: CASRARTGIGELFF.

The gene calls are TRBV9 and TRBJ2-5; 14 bases map to TRBD2. Germline V gene lookup returns CDR1 SGDLS and CDR2 YYNGEE. This CDR3 contains 15 residues. The V gene end was trimmed by 3 bases and the J gene end by 6 bases; junction bases not matched to a gene: 4. The CDR3 nucleotides are TGTGCCAGCAGCGGAGGACTAGCGGGGGGACAGACCCAGTACTTC. Translation: CASSGGLAGGQTQYF.

The V and J genes are TRBV3-1 (or the pseudogene TRBV3-2) and TRBJ1-2; no clear D. V dropped 1 base and J dropped 8 bases, with 8 bases sitting between them. This CDR3 has 12 residues. CDR1 is LGHDT, CDR2 YNNKEL, per germline (reference sequence). CDR3 loop: CASSQAAGGYTF. The CDR3, as DNA: TGTGCCAGCAGCCAAGCGGCGGGCGGCTACACCTTC.

This clone was seen only a few times. The chain uses TRBV2 and TRBJ2-2, with D perhaps TRBD2 (6 bases). V shed 6 bases and J shed 5 bases, with 16 bases lying between them. This CDR3 has 15 amino acids. Germline-derived CDR1 and CDR2 are SNHLY and FYNNEI. For the CDR3, the DNA is TGTGCCAGCAGGGGGGACTCCACGCGGACCGGGGAGCTGTTTTTT. Translation gives CASRGDSTRTGELFF.

The chain combines TRBV19 with TRBJ1-5; no reliable D call. CDR3 length: 14 amino acids. Trimming cost V 4 bases and J 8 bases, with 15 bases left between them. CDR1 is LNHDA and CDR2 is SQIVND in the germline V gene (reference sequence). In DNA, the CDR3 is TGTGCCAGTAGTACGTCCTTACCAACGGAGCCCCAGCATTTT. It yields the protein CASSTSLPTEPQHF.

The chain joins TRBV15 to TRBJ2-3; 8 bases match TRBD1. Trimming removed 0 bases from V and 5 bases from J; junction bases left unmatched: 13. The CDR3 totals 18 residues. The germline V gene has CDR1 LNHNV and CDR2 YYDKDF (reference sequence). As DNA, the CDR3 is TGTGCCACCAGCAGAGATGAGAGGGGACAGGCGGCGAGAGATACGCAGTATTTT. Its protein is CATSRDERGQAARDTQYF.

The rearrangement joins TRBV27 to TRBJ2-2; weak D call: TRBD2 (6 bases). Deletions cut 5 bases from V and 1 base from J, with 11 bases between. Germline lookup yields CDR1 MNHEY and CDR2 SMNVEV (reference sequence). The CDR3 covers 15 residues. The CDR3 bases are TGTGCCAGCAGTCCCCCGGGACTGAACACCGGGGAGCTGTTTTTT. Translated, it gives CASSPPGLNTGELFF.

The chain recombines TRBV10-3 with TRBJ1-2; 7 nucleotides line up with TRBD1. The V gene's germline CDR1 is ENHRY and CDR2 SYGVKD. The V segment lost 2 bases and the J segment 6 bases; nucleotides outside the gene matches: 9. The CDR3 loop spans 15 amino acids. The CDR3 spells CAISEIQGNFNGYTF. CDR3 nucleotides: TGTGCCATCAGTGAGATACAGGGGAATTTCAATGGCTACACCTTC.

The chain carries TRBV7-8 and TRBJ2-2; 7 bases match TRBD1. The CDR3 is 14 residues long. After removal of 5 bases from V and 6 bases from J, the junction contained 6 bases not matched to a gene. CDR1 is SGHVS and CDR2 is FQNEAQ in the germline V gene. The CDR3 nucleotides read TGTGCCAGCAGCGCCCGACAGGGCGCCGGGGAGCTGTTTTTT. Its translation: CASSARQGAGELFF. Combining the CDR3 with reference TRBV7-8 and TRBJ2-2 gives the whole variable domain GAGVSQSPRYKVAKRGQDVALRCDPISGHVSLFWYQQALGQGPEFLTYFQNEAQLDKSGLPSDRFFAERPEGSVSTLKIQRTQQEDSAVYLCASSARQGAGELFFGEGSRLTVL.

This chain joins TRBV10-1 and TRBJ1-1; D perhaps matches TRBD1 (5 bases). Trimming shortened V by 0 bases and J by 3 bases, and 20 bases separated the two germline ends. This CDR3 is built from 18 residues. The germline V gene has CDR1 WNHNN and CDR2 SYGVQD (reference sequence). CDR3 DNA: TGCGCCAGCAGTGAGTCGCGAGACATCCTTGGGACTTACACTGAAGCTTTCTTT. The encoded protein is CASSESRDILGTYTEAFF.

In this sample, this clone turned up once. The chain uses TRBV15 and TRBJ2-5; 10 bases are shared with TRBD2. The CDR3 has 16 residues. Germline assignment: CDR1 LNHNV and CDR2 YYDKDF (reference sequence). V was clipped by 1 base and J by 2 bases; unmatched bases: 4. CDR3 amino acids: CATSRGLAGEQETQYF. In DNA form, the CDR3 reads TGTGCCACCAGCAGAGGGCTAGCGGGGGAACAAGAGACCCAGTACTTC. The variable domain in full, with the rest retrieved from reference TRBV15 and TRBJ2-5, is DAMVIQNPRYQVTQFGKPVTLSCSQTLNHNVMYWYQQKSSQAPKLLFHYYDKDFNNEADTPDNFQSRRPNTSFCFLDIRSPGLGDTAMYLCATSRGLAGEQETQYFGPGTRLLVL.

The genes are TRBV3-1 (or the pseudogene TRBV3-2) and TRBJ2-2; 7 bases fit TRBD2. Germline-derived CDR1 and CDR2 are LGHDT and YNNKEL (reference sequence). This CDR3 is built from 16 residues. V was clipped by 4 bases and J by 7 bases; unmatched bases: 12. The DNA of the CDR3 is TGTGCCAGCAGCCCCCTCGCGGGGGTTGGGGGCGGGGAGCTGTTTTTT. Translated: CASSPLAGVGGGELFF.

This chain connects TRBV11-3 to TRBJ2-7; D perhaps matches TRBD2 (7 bases). V lost 2 bases to trimming and J lost 2 bases, with 16 bases between them. The germline CDR1 and CDR2 sequences are SGHNT and YENEEA. The CDR3 covers 16 residues. This chain's CDR3 is CASSLRGDKITYEQYV. DNA of the CDR3: TGTGCCAGCAGCTTACGGGGGGACAAGATAACCTACGAGCAGTACGTC.

The chain couples TRBV7-8 to TRBJ2-3; 13 bases match TRBD2. The CDR3 is 19 amino acids. Germline loops: CDR1 SGHVS, CDR2 FQNEAQ. J lost 3 bases, V lost 3 bases, and 12 bases had no gene match. CDR3 sequence (DNA): TGTGCCAGCAGCTTGGAGGGGACTAGCGGGATAACTTGGACAGATACGCAGTATTTT. It encodes CASSLEGTSGITWTDTQYF.

The V gene is TRBV9, the J gene TRBJ2-5; TRBD2 matches at 14 bases. Germline CDR1 and CDR2: SGDLS and YYNGEE. Trimming cost V 0 bases and J 2 bases; bases outside gene matches: 0. The CDR3 is made up of 16 amino acids. CDR3 sequence: CASSVGTSGRQETQYF. CDR3 DNA sequence: TGTGCCAGCAGCGTAGGGACTAGCGGGAGGCAAGAGACCCAGTACTTC.

This sequence joins TRBV6-5 and TRBJ2-7; TRBD1 aligns across 11 bases. CDR3 length equals 14 residues. The germline V gene encodes CDR1 MNHEY and CDR2 SVGAGI. V lost 4 bases to trimming and J lost 5 bases; unmatched junction nucleotides: 4. In DNA, the CDR3 is TGTGCCAGCAGTTGGACAGGGGGCACCGACGAGCAGTACGTC. This codes for CASSWTGGTDEQYV.

The chain is built from TRBV28 and TRBJ2-1, with 8 nucleotides matching TRBD2. V shed 6 bases, J shed 3 bases, and the junction held 10 bases outside the gene matches. Germline V gene lookup returns CDR1 MDHEN and CDR2 SYDVKM. CDR3 length: 16 residues. This CDR3 reads CASSSLLADHYNEQFF. The CDR3 nucleotides read TGTGCCAGCAGCTCCCTACTAGCGGACCACTACAATGAGCAGTTCTTC.

The DNA for the CDR3 is TGCGCCAGCAGCCTCGCACTAGGAGGTGAGCAGTACGTC. Encoded protein: CASSLALGGEQYV. The chain employs TRBV4-1 and TRBJ2-7; D possibly corresponds to TRBD2 (5 bases). Germline CDR1 is MGHRA and CDR2 is YSYEKL. The CDR3 has 13 amino acids. Trimming cost V 4 bases and J 7 bases, with 14 bases left between them.

The chain employs TRBV19 and TRBJ2-3, with 9 bases matching TRBD2. CDR3 length: 15 residues. The V gene's germline CDR1 is LNHDA and CDR2 SQIVND (reference sequence). After removal of 4 bases from V and 2 bases from J, the junction contained 4 bases not matched to a gene. The CDR3 DNA reads TGTGCCAGTAGTAACATAGCGGGGGTCACAGATACGCAGTATTTT. Translated, it gives CASSNIAGVTDTQYF.

This clone was counted between two and nine times. The gene calls are TRBV27 and TRBJ2-7, with TRBD2 identical over 7 bases. Germline V gives CDR1 MNHEY, CDR2 SMNVEV (reference sequence). The CDR3 has 16 residues. The junction had 10 bases not matched to a gene; V was cut back by 2 bases and J by 3 bases. CDR3 in DNA: TGTGCCAGCAGTTTAGCCGCCGCAGGGAGGGACTACGAGCAGTACTTC. Encoded protein: CASSLAAAGRDYEQYF.

This rearrangement joins TRBV5-1 to TRBJ1-1; TRBD1 aligns across 8 bases. V lost 4 bases, J lost 0 bases, and 8 bases stayed unmatched. Germline V gene lookup returns CDR1 SGHRS and CDR2 YFSETQ. The CDR3 is 16 amino acids. The CDR3, as DNA: TGCGCCAGCAGCCCCGGCAGGGGGCTGGTGAACACTGAAGCTTTCTTT. Protein product: CASSPGRGLVNTEAFF.

This chain joins TRBV12-5 and TRBJ2-1; 7 bases are a match to TRBD1. Germline loops: CDR1 LGHNT, CDR2 FRNRAP. This CDR3 has 16 residues. J was trimmed by 0 bases and V by 6 bases; bases with no gene match: 8. The chain's CDR3 is CASGPTGQSSYNEQFF. CDR3 nucleotide sequence: TGTGCTAGTGGACCAACGGGACAGAGCTCCTACAATGAGCAGTTCTTC.

V and J are TRBV20-1 and TRBJ1-1; TRBD1 is a possible D gene (5 bases). The V gene's germline CDR1 is DFQATT and CDR2 SNEGSKA (reference sequence). V was cut by 5 bases and J by 7 bases, with 11 bases left in between. The CDR3 runs to 11 residues. The CDR3 DNA follows: TGCAGTGCTGCGGACGGGGGTGAAGCTTTCTTT. This sequence encodes CSAADGGEAFF.

There are a few counts of this clone. DNA of the CDR3: TGTGCCAGCAGCCGTAACAACCAAGTATCCAATGAGCAGTTCTTC. Translating gives CASSRNNQVSNEQFF. V usage is TRBV4-2 and J usage is TRBJ2-1; D unresolved. Trimming left V 4 bases short and J 6 bases short, with 16 bases between. The CDR3 contains 15 residues. From germline, CDR1 is LGHNA and CDR2 YNFKEQ.

The CDR3 sequence: CATKTDGNPTGELFF. The CDR3 DNA follows: TGTGCCACCAAAACGGACGGGAACCCCACCGGGGAGCTGTTTTTT. The genes are TRBV24-1 and TRBJ2-2, with D perhaps TRBD2 (5 bases). CDR3 length: 15 residues. Per germline, CDR1 KGHDR and CDR2 SFDVKD. Trimming removed 8 bases at V and 4 bases at J, with 16 bases between.

The rearrangement uses TRBV2 and TRBJ1-6; a weak D match, TRBD1 (6 bases). Trimming pared 6 bases from V and 4 bases from J, leaving 13 bases between. Germline-derived CDR1 and CDR2 are SNHLY and FYNNEI. The length of the CDR3 is 15 residues. CDR3 DNA: TGTGCCAGCAGCCTCCCGGACAGATATAATTCACCCCTCCACTTT. This codes for CASSLPDRYNSPLHF.

The rearrangement joins TRBV4-1 to TRBJ1-2; 9 nucleotides align to TRBD1. Trimming cost V 1 base and J 1 base; bases outside gene matches: 1. Germline CDR1 is MGHRA and CDR2 is YSYEKL. CDR3 length: 15 residues. The CDR3 spells CASSQGTGVNYGYTF. CDR3 nucleotide sequence: TGCGCCAGCAGCCAAGGGACAGGGGTTAACTATGGCTACACCTTC.

The CDR3 here is CASSLAPGVLSGNTIYF. The CDR3, as DNA: TGTGCCAGCAGCTTAGCGCCGGGGGTACTCTCTGGAAACACCATATATTTT. The chain employs TRBV7-6 and TRBJ1-3, with D maybe TRBD1 (5 bases). Per the germline V gene, CDR1 is SGHVS and CDR2 is FNYEAQ. The CDR3 sequence is 17 residues long. V gave up 0 bases and J gave up 0 bases, with 12 bases separating them.

This sequence joins TRBV11-2 and TRBJ2-1; D might be TRBD1 (5 bases). This CDR3 region has 16 residues. The germline gives CDR1 SGHAT, CDR2 FQNNGV. Trimming pared 5 bases from V and 5 bases from J, leaving 19 bases between. Here the CDR3 reads CASSPGKGFRDNEQFF. The CDR3 DNA is TGTGCCAGCAGCCCTGGTAAGGGGTTTAGAGACAATGAGCAGTTCTTC. The full variable domain, with the rest looked up from reference TRBV11-2 and TRBJ2-1, is EAGVAQSPRYKIIEKRQSVAFWCNPISGHATLYWYQQILGQGPKLLIQFQNNGVVDDSQLPKDRFSAERLKGVDSTLKIQPAKLEDSAVYLCASSPGKGFRDNEQFFGPGTRLTVL.